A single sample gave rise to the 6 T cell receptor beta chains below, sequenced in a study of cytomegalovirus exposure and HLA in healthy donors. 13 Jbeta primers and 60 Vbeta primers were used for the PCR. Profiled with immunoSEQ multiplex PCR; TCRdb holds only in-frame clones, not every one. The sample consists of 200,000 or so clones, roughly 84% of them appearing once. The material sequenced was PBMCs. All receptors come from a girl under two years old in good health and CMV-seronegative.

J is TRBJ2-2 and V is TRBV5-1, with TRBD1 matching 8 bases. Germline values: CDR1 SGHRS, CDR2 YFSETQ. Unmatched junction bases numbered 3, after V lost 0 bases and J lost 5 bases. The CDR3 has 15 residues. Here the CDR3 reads CASSLGGQGTGELFF. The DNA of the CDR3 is TGCGCCAGCAGCTTGGGTGGACAGGGTACCGGGGAGCTGTTTTTT.

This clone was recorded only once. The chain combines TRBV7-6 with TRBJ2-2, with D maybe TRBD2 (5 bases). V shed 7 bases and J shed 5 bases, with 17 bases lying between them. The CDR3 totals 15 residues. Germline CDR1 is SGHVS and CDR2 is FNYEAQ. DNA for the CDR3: TGTGCCAGCACCCCTTCGGGGTATAGGACCGGGGAGCTGTTTTTT. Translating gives CASTPSGYRTGELFF.

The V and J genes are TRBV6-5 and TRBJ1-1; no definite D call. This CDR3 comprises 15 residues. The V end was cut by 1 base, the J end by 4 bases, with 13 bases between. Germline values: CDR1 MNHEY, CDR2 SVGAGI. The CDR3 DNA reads TGTGCCAGCAGTTACTACCCGACGGGGATCACTGAAGCTTTCTTT. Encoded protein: CASSYYPTGITEAFF.

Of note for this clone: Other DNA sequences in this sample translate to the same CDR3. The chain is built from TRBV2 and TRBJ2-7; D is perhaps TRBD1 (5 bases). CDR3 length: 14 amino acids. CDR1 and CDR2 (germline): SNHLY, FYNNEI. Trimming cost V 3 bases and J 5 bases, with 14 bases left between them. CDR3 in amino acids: CASSDVQGVHEQYF. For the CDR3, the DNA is TGTGCCAGCAGTGATGTCCAGGGTGTCCACGAGCAGTACTTC. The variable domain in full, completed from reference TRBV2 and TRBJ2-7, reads EPEVTQTPSHQVTQMGQEVILRCVPISNHLYFYWYRQILGQKVEFLVSFYNNEISEKSEIFDDQFSVERPDGSNFTLKIRSTKLEDSAMYFCASSDVQGVHEQYFGPGTRLTVT.

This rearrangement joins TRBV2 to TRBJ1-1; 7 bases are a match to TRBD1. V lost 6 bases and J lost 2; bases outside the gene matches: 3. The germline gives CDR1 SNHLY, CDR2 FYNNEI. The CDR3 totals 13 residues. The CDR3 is CASRIGGNTEAFF. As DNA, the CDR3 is TGTGCCAGCAGAATAGGGGGCAACACTGAAGCTTTCTTT.

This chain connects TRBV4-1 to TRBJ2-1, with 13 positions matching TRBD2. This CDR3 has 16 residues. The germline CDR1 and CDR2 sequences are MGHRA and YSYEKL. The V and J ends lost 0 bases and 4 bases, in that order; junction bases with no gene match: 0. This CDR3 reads CASSQELAGGYNEQFF. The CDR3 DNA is TGCGCCAGCAGCCAAGAACTAGCGGGGGGGTACAATGAGCAGTTCTTC.